This T cell receptor beta chain was documented in a study of CD8+ T cells in alopecia areata. Looking at the study overall: The tofacitinib course ran for 6 to 18 months and was followed by 6 months off drug.

Study-level results: Across lesional scalp, and particularly alopecia totalis/universalis, clonality surpassed that of normal scalp. Under tofacitinib, numerous expanded lesional clonotypes remained detectable in scalp and blood.

RNA was isolated and reverse transcribed to cDNA, the sequencing template. Method: immunoSEQ multiplex PCR; TCRdb's copy keeps in-frame clones and lacks some. The sample has 150,000 to 200,000 clones; less than 70% are singletons. Note on this clone: What it binds is not known.

Treatment specified: oral pan-JAK inhibitor, 5-10 mg twice daily. PBMC-derived CD4+ and CD8+ T cells were sorted. The receptor was isolated from a human donor with alopecia areata. The starting material was CD4+ T cells sorted from blood, obtained at week 24, from a patient treated with tofacitinib.

The CDR3 loop reads CASSSGTGTGKYEQYF. In DNA, the CDR3 is TGTGCCAGCAGCTCTGGGACCGGGACAGGCAAGTACGAGCAGTACTTC. The chain joins TRBV13 to TRBJ2-7; 8 nucleotides agree with TRBD1. Germline CDR1 PRHDT, CDR2 FYEKMQ (reference sequence). This CDR3 spans 16 amino acids. V lost 4 bases to trimming and J lost 4 bases; unmatched junction nucleotides: 12.